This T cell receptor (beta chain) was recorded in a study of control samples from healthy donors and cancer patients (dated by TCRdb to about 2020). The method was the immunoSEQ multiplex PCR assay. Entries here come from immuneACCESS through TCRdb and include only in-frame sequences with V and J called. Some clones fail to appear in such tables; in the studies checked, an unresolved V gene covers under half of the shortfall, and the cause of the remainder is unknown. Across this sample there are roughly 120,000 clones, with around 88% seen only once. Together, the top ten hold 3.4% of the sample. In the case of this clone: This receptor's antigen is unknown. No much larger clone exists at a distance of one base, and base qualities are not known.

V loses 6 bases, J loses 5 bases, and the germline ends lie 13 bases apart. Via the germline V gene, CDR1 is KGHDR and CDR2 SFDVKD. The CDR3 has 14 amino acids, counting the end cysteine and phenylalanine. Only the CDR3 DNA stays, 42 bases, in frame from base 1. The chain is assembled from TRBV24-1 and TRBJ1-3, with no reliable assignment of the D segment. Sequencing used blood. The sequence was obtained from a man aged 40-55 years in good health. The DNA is TGTGCCACCAGTAGCCTTATCCGGAGAAACACCATATATTTT. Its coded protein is CATSSLIRRNTIYF.